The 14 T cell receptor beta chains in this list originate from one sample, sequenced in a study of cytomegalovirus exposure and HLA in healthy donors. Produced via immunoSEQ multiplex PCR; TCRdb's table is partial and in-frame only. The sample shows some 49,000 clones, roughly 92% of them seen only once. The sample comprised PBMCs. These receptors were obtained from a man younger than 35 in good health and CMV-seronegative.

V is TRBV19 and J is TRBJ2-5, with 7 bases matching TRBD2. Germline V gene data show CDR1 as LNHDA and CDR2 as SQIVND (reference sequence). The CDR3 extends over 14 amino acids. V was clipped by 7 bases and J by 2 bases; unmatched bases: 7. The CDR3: CASNEPGGQETQYF. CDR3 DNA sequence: TGTGCCAGTAACGAACCGGGGGGACAAGAGACCCAGTACTTC.

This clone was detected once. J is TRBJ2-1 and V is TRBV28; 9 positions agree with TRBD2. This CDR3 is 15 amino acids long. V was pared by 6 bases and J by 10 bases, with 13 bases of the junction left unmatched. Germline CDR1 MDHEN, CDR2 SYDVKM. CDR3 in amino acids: CASRATSGGHGEQFF. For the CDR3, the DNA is TGTGCCAGCAGGGCGACTAGCGGTGGACACGGGGAGCAGTTCTTC.

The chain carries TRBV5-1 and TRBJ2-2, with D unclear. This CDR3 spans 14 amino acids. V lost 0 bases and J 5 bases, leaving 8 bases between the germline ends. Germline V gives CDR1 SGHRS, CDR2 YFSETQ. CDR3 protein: CASSLVSPTGELFF. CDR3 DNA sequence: TGCGCCAGCAGCTTGGTTAGCCCTACCGGGGAGCTGTTTTTT.

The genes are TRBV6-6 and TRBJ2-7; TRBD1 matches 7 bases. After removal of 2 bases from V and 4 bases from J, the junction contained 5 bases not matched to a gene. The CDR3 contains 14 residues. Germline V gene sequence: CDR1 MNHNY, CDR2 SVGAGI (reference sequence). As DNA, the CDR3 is TGTGCCAGCAGTTACCCCGGGACAGCGTACGAGCAGTACTTC. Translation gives CASSYPGTAYEQYF.

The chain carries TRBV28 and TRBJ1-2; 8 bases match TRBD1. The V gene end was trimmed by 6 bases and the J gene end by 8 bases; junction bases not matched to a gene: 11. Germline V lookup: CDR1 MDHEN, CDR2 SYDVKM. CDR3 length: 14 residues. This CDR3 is CASSYQGAAGGYTF. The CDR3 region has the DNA TGTGCCAGCAGCTATCAGGGGGCTGCGGGGGGCTACACCTTC.

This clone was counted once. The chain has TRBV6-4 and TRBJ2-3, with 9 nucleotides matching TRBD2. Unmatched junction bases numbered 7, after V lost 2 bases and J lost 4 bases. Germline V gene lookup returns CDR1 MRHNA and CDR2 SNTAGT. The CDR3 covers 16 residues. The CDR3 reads CASSDGAGGPPDTQYF. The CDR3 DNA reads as TGTGCCAGCAGTGACGGGGCGGGAGGGCCTCCAGATACGCAGTATTTT.

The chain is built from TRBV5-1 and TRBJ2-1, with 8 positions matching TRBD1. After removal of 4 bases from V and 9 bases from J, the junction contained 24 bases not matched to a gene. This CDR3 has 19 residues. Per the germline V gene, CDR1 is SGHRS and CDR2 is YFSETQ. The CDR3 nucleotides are TGCGCCAGCAGCGCGCACCCGACTGACAGGGGTCCACCCCCACGTGAGCAGTTCTTC. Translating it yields CASSAHPTDRGPPPREQFF. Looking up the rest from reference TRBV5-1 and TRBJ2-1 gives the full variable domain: KAGVTQTPRYLIKTRGQQVTLSCSPISGHRSVSWYQQTPGQGLQFLFEYFSETQRNKGNFPGRFSGRQFSNSRSEMNVSTLELGDSALYLCASSAHPTDRGPPPREQFFGPGTRLTVL.

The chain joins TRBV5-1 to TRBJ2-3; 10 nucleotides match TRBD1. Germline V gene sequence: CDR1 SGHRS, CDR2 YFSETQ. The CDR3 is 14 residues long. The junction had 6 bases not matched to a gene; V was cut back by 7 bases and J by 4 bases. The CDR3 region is CASRQGASADTQYF. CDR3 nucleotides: TGCGCCAGCCGACAGGGGGCGAGTGCAGATACGCAGTATTTT.

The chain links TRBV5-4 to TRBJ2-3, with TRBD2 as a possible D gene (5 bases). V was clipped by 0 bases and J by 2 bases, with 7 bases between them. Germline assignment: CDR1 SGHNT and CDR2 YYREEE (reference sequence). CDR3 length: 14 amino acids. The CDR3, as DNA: TGTGCCAGCAGCTTGGCTAGCTACACAGATACGCAGTATTTT. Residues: CASSLASYTDTQYF. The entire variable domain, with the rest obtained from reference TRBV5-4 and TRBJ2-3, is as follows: ETGVTQSPTHLIKTRGQQVTLRCSSQSGHNTVSWYQQALGQGPQFIFQYYREEENGRGNFPPRFSGLQFPNYSSELNVNALELDDSALYLCASSLASYTDTQYFGPGTRLTVL.

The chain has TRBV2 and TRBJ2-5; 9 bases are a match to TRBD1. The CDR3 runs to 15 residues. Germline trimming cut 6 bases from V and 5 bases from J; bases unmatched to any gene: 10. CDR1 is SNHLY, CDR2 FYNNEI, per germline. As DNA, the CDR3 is TGTGCCAGCAGCTCACCGGGACAGGGAATCGAGACCCAGTACTTC. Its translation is CASSSPGQGIETQYF.

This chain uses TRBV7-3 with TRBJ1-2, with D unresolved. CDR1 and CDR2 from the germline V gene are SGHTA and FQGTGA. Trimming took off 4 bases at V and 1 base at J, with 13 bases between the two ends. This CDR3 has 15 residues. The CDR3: CASSSSVLLNYGYTF. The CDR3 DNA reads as TGTGCCAGCAGCTCCTCAGTCCTCCTTAACTATGGCTACACCTTC.

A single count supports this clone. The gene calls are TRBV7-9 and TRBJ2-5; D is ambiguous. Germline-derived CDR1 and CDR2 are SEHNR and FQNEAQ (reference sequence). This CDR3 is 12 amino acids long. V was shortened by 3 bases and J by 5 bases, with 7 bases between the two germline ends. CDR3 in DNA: TGTGCCAGCAGCTTTATCCAGGAGACCCAGTACTTC. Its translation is CASSFIQETQYF.

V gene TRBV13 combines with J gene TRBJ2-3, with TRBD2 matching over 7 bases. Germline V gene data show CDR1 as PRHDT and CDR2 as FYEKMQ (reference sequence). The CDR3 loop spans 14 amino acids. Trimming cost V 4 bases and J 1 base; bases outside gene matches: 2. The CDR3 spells CASSYAGGTDTQYF. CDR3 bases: TGTGCCAGCAGCTATGCGGGGGGCACAGATACGCAGTATTTT.

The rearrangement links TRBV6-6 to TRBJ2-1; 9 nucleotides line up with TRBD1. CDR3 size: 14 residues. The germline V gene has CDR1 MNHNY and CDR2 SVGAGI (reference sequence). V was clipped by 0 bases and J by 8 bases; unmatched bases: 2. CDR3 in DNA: TGTGCCAGCAGTTACTCGGACAGGGGACATGAGCAGTTCTTC. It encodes CASSYSDRGHEQFF.